This entry features one TCR beta chain sequence. Its antigen is not yet known. Qualities for individual bases were not recorded, and no much larger clone is one base off. These data come from a study of shared clonotypes between healthy human individuals (dated by TCRdb to 2020 to 2022). Regarding the study in general: A couple of women and three men aged 18 to 49 years were included in the cohort. Blood TCR repertoires of roughly five healthy adults were deeply sequenced to estimate repertoire size and the extent of clonotype sharing between individuals. Libraries were prepared and TCR repertoires were sequenced by different laboratories using diverse techniques, in order to increase sequencing depth and limit assay-specific biases. Between about 0.8 and 9.5 billion PBMCs per donor were obtained by leukapheresis.

TCR CDR3 regions were amplified from genomic DNA by multiplex PCR using the deep immunoSEQ assay. Extracted genomic DNA from each cell subset was spread evenly across all wells of several immunoSEQ 96-well plates, with each plate serving as a replicate. Each replicate PCR for unsorted PBMC received roughly 300 ng genomic DNA, equal to 30,000 to 35,000 T cell genomes. Unsorted PBMC genomic DNA was sequenced across ten immunoSEQ deep assay plates. Purified libraries were quantified with a Qubit 3.0 fluorometer, sized on a Bioanalyzer 2100, and re-quantified with the KAPA Library Quantification kit. Every immunoSEQ 96-well plate was sequenced on a separate single-read 150-cycle Illumina NextSeq 550 flow cell. On the study's bioinformatics: Because the immunoSEQ output included only junctional sequences and no quality scores, the filtering could not be the same as the filtering used for full-length reads. To assign V/J genes and CDR3, sequences were annotated using PyIR, a Python wrapper for IgBLAST v1.9, with IMGT germline references. Reads were filtered out if the reads had weak V/J assignments (E-value above 1e-6), no CDR3, stop codons, out-of-frame junctions, or ambiguous translated residues. V3J clonotypes were defined as sequences sharing the same inferred V gene, J gene, and CDR3 amino acid sequence. Percentage overlap between repertoires was calculated by dividing the number of shared unique clonotypes by the size of the smaller repertoire. Three approaches were used to assess repertoire richness: RTK rarefaction, the Chao1 estimator, and Recon v2.1 estimates of unobserved clonotypes. Imported from immuneACCESS, the table was reduced by TCRdb to in-frame sequences with V and J called. These copies leave out some clones; in studies compared against another copy, an unresolved V gene accounts for under half, and the cause of the remainder is not known. That table is the source of V, J and clone size, and D and trimming were worked out from the DNA. In this sample the table shows approximately 470,000 clones, more than 65% of which occur a single time. The ten largest make up over 9.5% of the sample.

General study outcomes and caveats: Based on pairwise subsampling, the degree of clonotype sharing among donors was expected to be affected by sequencing depth. Because the study included a small number of donors, the genetic and exposure-history diversity represented was limited. Sampling was restricted to blood, and TCR repertoires in tissues likely differ from the TCR repertoires found in blood.

Including the terminal cysteine and phenylalanine, the CDR3 comprises 16 residues. The retained sequence is limited to the CDR3, 48 bases, with the frame set at the first base. The germline V gene (reference sequence) gives CDR1 as GTSNPN and CDR2 as SVGIG. Trimming costs V 3 bases and J 7 bases, and their ends lie 21 bases apart. The donors were healthy, HIV-negative adults who had no recently reported acute infections or vaccinations. Every donor was a Caucasian adult residing in Nashville, Tennessee, USA. For unsorted samples, some 90 million PBMCs were counted, and genomic DNA was extracted using the QIAamp DNA Blood Mini kit. Blood was obtained by leukapheresis, after which PBMCs were separated by Ficoll-Histopaque density gradient centrifugation and cryopreserved in liquid nitrogen vapor phase.

The sample was PBMCs. The rearranged segments are TRBV30 and TRBJ1-4; TRBD1 is a weak D gene call, 5 bases matching. The sequence was collected from a woman aged 40 to 50 in good health. Some clones in this sample may be carry-over from other donors' samples. CDR3 region: CAWSPIPTGRVEKLFF. The nucleotide sequence reads as follows: TGTGCCTGGAGCCCGATACCGACGGGCAGGGTTGAAAAACTGTTTTTT.